This TCR beta chain was documented in a study of cytomegalovirus exposure and HLA in healthy donors. General study points: In a later analysis, HLA-C alleles had the fewest associated TCRs, DRB1 alleles the most.

The PCR ran on 60 Vbeta and 13 Jbeta primers. Some clones are missing from TCRdb's copy, which holds only in-frame ones; the method was immunoSEQ multiplex PCR. The table includes 150,000 to 200,000 clones, around 81% detected once. The germline V gene encodes CDR1 SGHTA and CDR2 FQGNSA. Between the trimmed V and J ends, which lost 6 bases and 6 bases, there was a span of 9 bases. The CDR3 runs to 12 residues. Nominally healthy donors were sampled, though unrecorded immune exposures were likely. As to this clone: Its antigen is not identified.

This chain uses TRBV7-2 with TRBJ1-5, with D unresolved. The receptor's source is a woman aged 25 to 45 in good health and CMV-seronegative. Material for sequencing was PBMCs. The CDR3 coding sequence is TGTGCCAGCAGGGGAGGCTCTCAGCCCCAGCATTTT. It is translated as CASRGGSQPQHF.